The present entry profiles one TCR beta chain with its context. The target antigen is unknown. CDR3 length equals 16 residues. V lost 2 bases, J lost 10 bases, and 13 bases stayed unmatched. The germline V gene encodes CDR1 MGHRA and CDR2 YSYEKL. The data belong to a study of cytomegalovirus exposure and HLA in healthy donors. The overall study: Prior work identified around 120 million unique TCR beta sequences in 190 million or so T cells.

The primer mix had 60 Vbeta and 13 Jbeta primers. Profiling relied on immunoSEQ multiplex PCR, and the TCRdb table lists in-frame clones only, not all of them. The repertoire holds some 120,000 clones, around 79% seen once, with 2% to 2.5% in the top ten. General study results and limits: In vitro experiments confirmed that a few CMV-associated chains were specific for CMV antigens. Common viral pathogens were later found to be apparently linked to several of the most significant clusters. Analysis was carried out at a later point, and it linked a missense DCLRE1C variant to TCR beta V- and J-gene trimming.

This rearrangement joins TRBV4-1 to TRBJ1-1; 10 bases are shared with TRBD1. This TCR was recovered from a woman between 40 and 50 years old in good health and CMV-seropositive. Sequencing was carried out using PBMCs. The CDR3 sequence: CASSQPSDRGLLGAFF. The CDR3 region has the DNA TGCGCCAGCAGCCAACCCTCCGACAGGGGGCTGCTTGGAGCTTTCTTT.